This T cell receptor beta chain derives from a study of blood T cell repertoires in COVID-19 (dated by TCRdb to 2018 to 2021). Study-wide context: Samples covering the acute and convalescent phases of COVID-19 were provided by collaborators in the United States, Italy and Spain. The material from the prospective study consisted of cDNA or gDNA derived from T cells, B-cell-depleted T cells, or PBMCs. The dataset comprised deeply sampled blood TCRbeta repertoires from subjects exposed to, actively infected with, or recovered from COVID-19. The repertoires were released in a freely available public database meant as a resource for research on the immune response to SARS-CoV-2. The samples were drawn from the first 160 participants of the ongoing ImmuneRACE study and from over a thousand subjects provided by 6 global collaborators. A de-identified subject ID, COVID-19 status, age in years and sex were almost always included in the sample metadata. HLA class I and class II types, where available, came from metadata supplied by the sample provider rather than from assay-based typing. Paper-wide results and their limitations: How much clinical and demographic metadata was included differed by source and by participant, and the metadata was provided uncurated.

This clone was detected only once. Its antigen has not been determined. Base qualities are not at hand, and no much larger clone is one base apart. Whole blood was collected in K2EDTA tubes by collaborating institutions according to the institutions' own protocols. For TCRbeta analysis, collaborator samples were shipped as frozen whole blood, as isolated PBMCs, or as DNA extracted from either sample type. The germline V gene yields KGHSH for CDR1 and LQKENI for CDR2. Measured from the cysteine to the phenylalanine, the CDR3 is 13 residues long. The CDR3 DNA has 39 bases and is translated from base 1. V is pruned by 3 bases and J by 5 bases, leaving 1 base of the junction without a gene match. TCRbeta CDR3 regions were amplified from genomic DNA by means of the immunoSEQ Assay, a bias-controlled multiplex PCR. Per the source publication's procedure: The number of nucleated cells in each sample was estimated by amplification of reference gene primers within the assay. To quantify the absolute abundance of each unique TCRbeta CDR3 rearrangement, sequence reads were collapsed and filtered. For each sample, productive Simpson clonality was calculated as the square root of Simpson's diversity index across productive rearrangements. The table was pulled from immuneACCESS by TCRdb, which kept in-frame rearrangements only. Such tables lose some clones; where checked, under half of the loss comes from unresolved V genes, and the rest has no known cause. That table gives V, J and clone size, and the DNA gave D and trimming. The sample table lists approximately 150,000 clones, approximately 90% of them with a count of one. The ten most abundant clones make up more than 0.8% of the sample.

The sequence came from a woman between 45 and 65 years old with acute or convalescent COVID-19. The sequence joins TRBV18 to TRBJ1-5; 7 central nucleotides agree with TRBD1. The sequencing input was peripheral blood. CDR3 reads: CASSPQGDQPQHF. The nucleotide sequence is TGTGCCAGCTCACCCCAGGGGGATCAGCCCCAGCATTTT.